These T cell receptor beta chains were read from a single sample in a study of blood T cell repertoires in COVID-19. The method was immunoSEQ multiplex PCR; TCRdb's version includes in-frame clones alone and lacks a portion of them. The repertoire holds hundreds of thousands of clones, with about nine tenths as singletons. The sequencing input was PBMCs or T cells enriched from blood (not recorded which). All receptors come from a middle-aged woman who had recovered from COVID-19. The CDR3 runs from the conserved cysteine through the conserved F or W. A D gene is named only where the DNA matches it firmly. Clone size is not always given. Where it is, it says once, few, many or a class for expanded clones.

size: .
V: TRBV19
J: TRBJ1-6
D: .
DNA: TGTGCCACTAGCGGGACCCTCCACTTT
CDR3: CATSGTLHF

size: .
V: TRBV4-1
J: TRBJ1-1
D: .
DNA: TGCGCCAGCAGCCAAGAGGGGGAGGAGGCTTTCTTT
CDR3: CASSQEGEEAFF

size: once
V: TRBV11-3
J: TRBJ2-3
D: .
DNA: TGTGCCAGCAGCTTAGGAGGTACGCAGTATTTT
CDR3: CASSLGGTQYF

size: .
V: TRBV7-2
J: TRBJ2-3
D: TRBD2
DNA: TGTGCCAGCAGCTTAGCAAGTGGGACTAGGGGGTCAGATACGCAGTATTTT
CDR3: CASSLASGTRGSDTQYF

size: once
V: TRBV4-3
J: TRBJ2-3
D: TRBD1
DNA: TGCGCCAGCAGCCCAGGACAGGGGAGGTCCACAGATACGCAGTATTTT
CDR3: CASSPGQGRSTDTQYF

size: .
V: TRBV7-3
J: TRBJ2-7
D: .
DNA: TGTGCCAGCAGCTTGTCCGGCCCAAGGAGCTCCTACGAGCAGTACTTC
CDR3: CASSLSGPRSSYEQYF

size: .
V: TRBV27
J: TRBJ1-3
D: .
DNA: TGTGCCAGCAGTACAGGTCCAGGAAACACCATATATTTT
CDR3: CASSTGPGNTIYF

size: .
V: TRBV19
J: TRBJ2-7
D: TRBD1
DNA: TGTGCCGCCGGCAAAGGACAGGTCTACGAGCAGTACTTC
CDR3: CAAGKGQVYEQYF

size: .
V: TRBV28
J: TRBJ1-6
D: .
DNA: TGTGCCAGCAGTTCAGGATTAGATTCACCCCTCCACTTT
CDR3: CASSSGLDSPLHF

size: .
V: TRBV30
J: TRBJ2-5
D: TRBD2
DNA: TGTGCCTGGAGAGGAGAAAAGGGACTAGCGGGGGGGCTACAAGAGACCCAGTACTTC
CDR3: CAWRGEKGLAGGLQETQYF

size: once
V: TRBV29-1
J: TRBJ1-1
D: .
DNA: TGCAGCGTACAGGATATTGAAGCTTTCTTT
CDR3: CSVQDIEAFF

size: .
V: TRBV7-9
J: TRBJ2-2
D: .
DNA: TGTGCCAGCAGCTTAGAGATTACATGGAGGGTCACCGGGGAGCTGTTTTTT
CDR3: CASSLEITWRVTGELFF

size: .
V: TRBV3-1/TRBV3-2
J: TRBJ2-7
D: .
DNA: TGTGCCAGCAGCCTCCCTACCTACGAGCAGTACTTC
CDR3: CASSLPTYEQYF

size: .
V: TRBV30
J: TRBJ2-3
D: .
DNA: TGTGCCTGGACTCGGGGTCTTAGCACAGATACGCAGTATTTT
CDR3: CAWTRGLSTDTQYF

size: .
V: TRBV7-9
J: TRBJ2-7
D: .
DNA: TGTGCCAGCAGTTCAGGGCTGAGGTACGAGCAGTACTTC
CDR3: CASSSGLRYEQYF

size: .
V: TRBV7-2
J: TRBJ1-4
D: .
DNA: TGTGCCAGCAGGCTCCCGGGAGGAGAAAAACTGTTTTTT
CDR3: CASRLPGGEKLFF